This is a list of T cell receptor beta chains from one sample in a study of blood T cell repertoires in COVID-19. Clones were read by immunoSEQ multiplex PCR, and TCRdb kept only the in-frame ones, dropping some. The data show roughly 220,000 clones, approximately 84% seen once. Sequenced input: peripheral blood. The receptors shown here come from a woman aged 25 to 39 who had recovered from COVID-19. Both conserved end residues are part of each CDR3. D genes are given only for firm matches. Rows give clone size only sometimes, using once, few, many, or a class for an expanded clone.

CDR3: CAISEIGPLSNQPQHF; DNA: TGTGCCATCAGTGAGATTGGGCCACTTAGCAATCAGCCCCAGCATTTT; V: TRBV10-3; J: TRBJ1-5; size: NA; D: NA
CDR3: CASSPDRRNTGELFF; DNA: TGTGCCAGCAGTCCGGACAGGAGGAACACCGGGGAGCTGTTTTTT; V: TRBV28; J: TRBJ2-2; size: once; D: TRBD1
CDR3: CASSLPTGWPYEQYF; DNA: TGTGCCAGCAGTTTACCTACAGGGTGGCCCTACGAGCAGTACTTC; V: TRBV28; J: TRBJ2-7; size: once; D: NA
CDR3: CASSERGGTYNEQFF; DNA: TGTGCCAGCAGTGAAAGGGGGGGGACCTACAATGAGCAGTTCTTC; V: TRBV6-4; J: TRBJ2-1; size: NA; D: NA
CDR3: CASSPRSGSLNTGELFF; DNA: TGTGCCAGCTCACCACGAAGCGGGAGTTTGAACACCGGGGAGCTGTTTTTT; V: TRBV18; J: TRBJ2-2; size: NA; D: TRBD2
CDR3: CASTQGGESEAFF; DNA: TGTGCCAGCACCCAGGGAGGGGAGTCTGAAGCTTTCTTT; V: TRBV9; J: TRBJ1-1; size: NA; D: NA
CDR3: CASSADGYSSTNEKLFF; DNA: TGTGCCAGTAGTGCCGATGGATACAGCTCAACTAATGAAAAACTGTTTTTT; V: TRBV19; J: TRBJ1-4; size: NA; D: NA
CDR3: CASSQDRRVRAFF; DNA: TGCGCCAGCAGCCAAGATCGGAGGGTGCGGGCTTTCTTT; V: TRBV4-1; J: TRBJ1-1; size: NA; D: NA
CDR3: CASIATANTEAFF; DNA: TGTGCCAGCATTGCAACAGCGAACACTGAAGCTTTCTTT; V: TRBV12-3/TRBV12-4; J: TRBJ1-1; size: NA; D: NA
CDR3: CASSPREGFYEQYF; DNA: TGTGCCAGCTCACCACGGGAGGGGTTCTACGAGCAGTACTTC; V: TRBV18; J: TRBJ2-7; size: NA; D: TRBD2
CDR3: CASSPGGALNTGELFF; DNA: TGTGCCAGCAGCCCCGGGGGGGCGCTTAACACCGGGGAGCTGTTTTTT; V: TRBV3-1/TRBV3-2; J: TRBJ2-2; size: NA; D: TRBD2
CDR3: CASSQTGSTEAFF; DNA: TGCGCCAGCAGTCAAACGGGTAGCACTGAAGCTTTCTTT; V: TRBV23-1; J: TRBJ1-1; size: NA; D: NA
CDR3: CSVAGTGGLYQETQYF; DNA: TGCAGCGTCGCCGGGACAGGGGGATTGTACCAAGAGACCCAGTACTTC; V: TRBV29-1; J: TRBJ2-5; size: NA; D: TRBD1
CDR3: CASSLGRADHNSPLHF; DNA: TGTGCCAGCAGCTTAGGCAGGGCGGACCATAATTCACCCCTCCACTTT; V: TRBV7-9; J: TRBJ1-6; size: NA; D: NA
CDR3: CASSHSGSRFHEQYF; DNA: TGTGCCAGCAGCCACAGCGGGAGTAGATTCCACGAGCAGTACTTC; V: TRBV3-1/TRBV3-2; J: TRBJ2-7; size: NA; D: TRBD2
CDR3: CASSSLTSGVNEQFF; DNA: TGTGCCAGCAGTTCCCTGACTAGCGGGGTCAATGAGCAGTTCTTC; V: TRBV6-4; J: TRBJ2-1; size: NA; D: TRBD2
CDR3: CASRWTSTVYEQYF; DNA: TGTGCCAGCAGATGGACTAGCACTGTCTACGAGCAGTACTTC; V: TRBV27; J: TRBJ2-7; size: NA; D: TRBD2
CDR3: CASSGHQSSNQPQHF; DNA: TGTGCCAGCAGCGGACACCAGAGTAGCAATCAGCCCCAGCATTTT; V: TRBV2; J: TRBJ1-5; size: once; D: NA
CDR3: CASGKTSGSSYEQYF; DNA: TGCGCCAGCGGAAAGACTAGCGGGAGTTCCTACGAGCAGTACTTC; V: TRBV5-1; J: TRBJ2-7; size: NA; D: TRBD2
CDR3: CASRGGGGTDTQYF; DNA: TGTGCCAGTAGAGGCGGGGGGGGCACAGATACGCAGTATTTT; V: TRBV19; J: TRBJ2-3; size: once; D: TRBD2
CDR3: CASSLTGGIQYF; DNA: TGCGCCAGCAGCTTGACCGGGGGCATTCAGTACTTC; V: TRBV5-1; J: TRBJ2-4; size: NA; D: NA
CDR3: CASSQSVEGLAYEQYF; DNA: TGCGCCAGCAGTCAATCGGTGGAGGGCTTAGCCTACGAGCAGTACTTC; V: TRBV23-1; J: TRBJ2-7; size: few; D: NA
CDR3: CASSRIPDSLQETQYF; DNA: TGTGCCAGCAGCCGGATCCCGGACAGCCTCCAAGAGACCCAGTACTTC; V: TRBV7-6; J: TRBJ2-5; size: NA; D: NA
CDR3: CASSLTGGMGELFF; DNA: TGTGCCAGCAGTCTAACAGGGGGCATGGGGGAGCTGTTTTTT; V: TRBV28; J: TRBJ2-2; size: NA; D: TRBD1
CDR3: CASNLLAGSYEQYF; DNA: TGTGCCAGCAATTTGCTAGCGGGCTCCTACGAGCAGTACTTC; V: TRBV21-1; J: TRBJ2-7; size: NA; D: NA
CDR3: CASSLYSRAGYGYTF; DNA: TGCGCCAGCAGCTTGTACAGCCGGGCAGGGTATGGCTACACCTTC; V: TRBV5-1; J: TRBJ1-2; size: NA; D: NA
CDR3: CASSEREGEQYF; DNA: TGTGCCAGCAGTGAGCGGGAGGGCGAGCAGTACTTC; V: TRBV10-2; J: TRBJ2-7; size: NA; D: TRBD2
CDR3: CASTPGIPYEQYF; DNA: TGTGCCAGCACCCCAGGGATTCCCTACGAGCAGTACTTC; V: TRBV28; J: TRBJ2-7; size: NA; D: NA
CDR3: CASSPKGDRPNYGYTF; DNA: TGTGCCAGCAGTCCTAAGGGAGACCGTCCTAACTATGGCTACACCTTC; V: TRBV27; J: TRBJ1-2; size: NA; D: NA
CDR3: CSVEENRRGDTQYF; DNA: TGCAGCGTTGAAGAAAACAGGCGGGGAGATACGCAGTATTTT; V: TRBV29-1; J: TRBJ2-3; size: NA; D: NA
CDR3: CASSEVGGARNQPQHF; DNA: TGTGCCAGCAGTGAAGTGGGGGGGGCGCGGAATCAGCCCCAGCATTTT; V: TRBV6-1; J: TRBJ1-5; size: NA; D: NA
CDR3: CASSIEAGTQYF; DNA: TGCGCCAGCAGTATTGAAGCCGGGACCCAGTACTTC; V: TRBV10-1; J: TRBJ2-5; size: few; D: NA
CDR3: CASSSRDNEQFF; DNA: TGTGCCAGCAGCTCCCGGGACAATGAGCAGTTCTTC; V: TRBV7-3; J: TRBJ2-1; size: NA; D: NA
CDR3: CASTVGTGGPLATQHF; DNA: TGTGCCAGCACGGTCGGGACAGGGGGCCCCCTTGCCACCCAGCATTTT; V: TRBV6-6; J: TRBJ1-5; size: NA; D: TRBD1
CDR3: CASSLSTGGLSSYNEQFF; DNA: TGTGCCAGCAGCTTATCGACGGGAGGTCTCTCTTCCTACAATGAGCAGTTCTTC; V: TRBV7-3; J: TRBJ2-1; size: NA; D: TRBD2
CDR3: CASSLMATVPYEQYF; DNA: TGTGCCAGCAGTTTAATGGCGACAGTGCCGTACGAGCAGTACTTC; V: TRBV27; J: TRBJ2-7; size: NA; D: NA
CDR3: CASTGNEETQYF; DNA: TGTGCCTCGACAGGGAATGAGGAGACCCAGTACTTC; V: TRBV30; J: TRBJ2-5; size: NA; D: TRBD1
CDR3: CASSLGGGSVTYYNEQFF; DNA: TGTGCCAGCAGCTTAGGGGGAGGTAGCGTCACATACTACAATGAGCAGTTCTTC; V: TRBV13; J: TRBJ2-1; size: NA; D: NA
CDR3: CASSQGQNYGYTF; DNA: TGTGCCAGCAGCCAGGGACAGAACTATGGCTACACCTTC; V: TRBV11-2; J: TRBJ1-2; size: few; D: TRBD1
CDR3: CASKKGGTDTQYF; DNA: TGTGCCAGCAAGAAAGGGGGCACAGATACGCAGTATTTT; V: TRBV6-5; J: TRBJ2-3; size: NA; D: NA
CDR3: CASSQDRGQTQYF; DNA: TGTGCCAGCAGCCAGGACAGGGGTCAGACCCAGTACTTC; V: TRBV4-2; J: TRBJ2-5; size: NA; D: TRBD1
CDR3: CASTDGANTGELFF; DNA: TGTGCCAGTACAGACGGCGCCAACACCGGGGAGCTGTTTTTT; V: TRBV2; J: TRBJ2-2; size: NA; D: NA
CDR3: CAISESEGGQETQYF; DNA: TGTGCCATCAGTGAGTCGGAGGGAGGGCAAGAGACCCAGTACTTC; V: TRBV10-3; J: TRBJ2-5; size: NA; D: TRBD2
CDR3: CASSLGGRGRTYEQYF; DNA: TGTGCCAGCAGTTTAGGCGGCAGGGGTCGAACCTACGAGCAGTACTTC; V: TRBV28; J: TRBJ2-7; size: NA; D: NA
CDR3: CASSLGDRVNEQYF; DNA: TGTGCCAGCAGTTTAGGAGACAGGGTCAACGAGCAGTACTTC; V: TRBV27; J: TRBJ2-7; size: NA; D: TRBD1
CDR3: CASSQEPDRGDTEAFF; DNA: TGCGCCAGCAGCCAAGAACCGGACAGGGGCGACACTGAAGCTTTCTTT; V: TRBV4-1; J: TRBJ1-1; size: NA; D: TRBD1